This T cell receptor (beta chain) was recovered during a study of regulatory T cells in long-lasting Graves disease. Study as a whole: Persistent cases were those of Graves' disease that involved over 5 years of antithyroid drugs with positive TSH receptor antibodies. Findings and caveats of the study: Persistent disease preferred TRBV28, TRBJ1-2 and TRBJ2-5; new disease, TRBV20-1 and TRBJ2-1.

As for time point: persistent/refractory GD, antithyroid drugs over 5 years with positive TRAb. From PBMCs, RNA was extracted and then used to make the TCR library. From each patient, roughly 9 milliliters of peripheral blood was drawn and collected into an EDTA anticoagulant tube. As to this clonotype: The antigen is not known.

The germline V and J ends were trimmed by 5 bases and 6 bases, with 11 bases remaining between them. Looked up from germline, CDR1 is SGHTA and CDR2 is FQGTGA. This CDR3 has 12 amino acids. Building the TCR beta libraries relied on iRepertoire HTBI primers, and CDR3 regions underwent Arm-PCR. As originally analysed: The samples yielded fewer than 75 TRBV and some 15 TRBJ segments. TCRdb passed the multiplex PCR reads through MiXCR, listing each CDR3 protein once. TCRdb's processing, not the study's, gives the V and J calls here. Of approximately 380,000 distinct CDR3 sequences in the sample, under 25% were seen once.

The specimen was peripheral blood mononuclear cells (PBMCs), collected when the disease was refractory, from a patient treated with antithyroid drugs. The sequence came from a female donor with Graves disease. This chain links TRBV7-3 with TRBJ2-7; D gene unclear. CDR3 nucleotide sequence: TGTGCCAGCAGCCCCATCAGTCCCGAGCAGTACTTC. Residues: CASSPISPEQYF.